This T cell receptor (beta chain) was identified in a study of T cells after yellow fever vaccination. Overall study findings and caveats: The study re-detected most primary-vaccination clones after the booster (approximately 97% CD4, roughly 85% CD8).

The CDR3 consists of 15 residues. V lost 0 bases and J lost 4; bases outside the gene matches: 3. Germline values: CDR1 LNHNV, CDR2 YYDKDF (reference sequence). This clonotype was counted only a few times. Its antigen is unidentified. UMIs were added to TCR cDNA along with a universal primer site when it was made by 5'RACE template switching. TCRdb analysed the 5' RACE reads with MiXCR anew, one entry per CDR3 protein. Of 280,000 or so distinct CDR3 sequences listed, 8.7% are singletons. Sequencing was performed on CD4+ T cells sorted from PBMCs, taken 5 days after the yellow fever booster vaccination. The receptor was derived from a man between 18 and 29 years old who received the YFV17D yellow fever vaccine. V is TRBV15 and J is TRBJ2-5; 9 bases fit TRBD1. CDR3 nucleotides: TGTGCCACCAGCAGAGACCGACAGGGGGGAGAGACCCAGTACTTC. The encoded protein is CATSRDRQGGETQYF.